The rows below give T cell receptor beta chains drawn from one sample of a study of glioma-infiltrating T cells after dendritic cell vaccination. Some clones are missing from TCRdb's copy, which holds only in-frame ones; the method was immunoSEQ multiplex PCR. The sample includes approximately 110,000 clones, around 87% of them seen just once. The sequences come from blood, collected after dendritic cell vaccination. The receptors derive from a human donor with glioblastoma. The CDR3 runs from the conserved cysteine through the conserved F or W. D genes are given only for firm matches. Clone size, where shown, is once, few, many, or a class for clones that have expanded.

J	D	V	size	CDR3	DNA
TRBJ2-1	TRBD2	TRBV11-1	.	CASSLWTSATSSYNEQFF	TGTGCCAGCAGCTTATGGACTAGCGCGACGAGCTCCTACAATGAGCAGTTCTTC
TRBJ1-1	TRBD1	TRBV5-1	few	CASSFTGGTNTEAFF	TGCGCCAGCAGCTTTACAGGGGGGACGAACACTGAAGCTTTCTTT
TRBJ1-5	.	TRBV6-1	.	CASNYEVIQPQHF	TGTGCCAGCAACTATGAAGTTATTCAGCCCCAGCATTTT
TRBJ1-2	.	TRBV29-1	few	CSVEAYRYGYTF	TGCAGCGTTGAAGCGTACCGGTATGGCTACACCTTC
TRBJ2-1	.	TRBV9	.	CASTPNENTEQFF	TGTGCCAGCACCCCCAATGAGAATACTGAGCAGTTCTTC
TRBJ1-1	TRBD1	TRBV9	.	CASSVEGTGGEAFF	TGTGCCAGCAGCGTAGAAGGCACAGGGGGTGAAGCTTTCTTT
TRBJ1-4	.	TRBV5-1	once	CASSAGGVNEKLFF	TGCGCCAGCAGCGCGGGGGGTGTTAATGAAAAACTGTTTTTT
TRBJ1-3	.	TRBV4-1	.	CASSQELGVSGNTIYF	TGCGCCAGCAGCCAAGAGCTCGGGGTATCTGGAAACACCATATATTTT
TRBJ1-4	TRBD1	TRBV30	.	CAWGTDLNEKLFF	TGTGCCTGGGGGACAGACCTTAATGAAAAACTGTTTTTT
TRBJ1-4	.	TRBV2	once	CASSPPQGANEKLFF	TGTGCCAGCAGTCCACCACAGGGAGCTAATGAAAAACTGTTTTTT
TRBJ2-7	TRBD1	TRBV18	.	CASSPRDRGTYEQYF	TGTGCCAGCTCACCCCGGGACAGGGGTACCTACGAGCAGTACTTC
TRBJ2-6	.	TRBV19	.	CASSSGTSSGANVLTF	TGTGCCAGTAGTTCGGGGACAAGCTCTGGGGCCAACGTCCTGACTTTC
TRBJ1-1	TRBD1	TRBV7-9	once	CASSSAGGTEAFF	TGTGCCAGCAGCTCGGCAGGGGGCACTGAAGCTTTCTTT
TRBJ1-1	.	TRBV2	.	CASSGMENTEAFF	TGTGCCAGCTCAGGGATGGAGAACACTGAAGCTTTCTTT
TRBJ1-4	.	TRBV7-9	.	CASSLAGGQEKLFF	TGTGCCAGCAGCTTAGCAGGGGGTCAGGAAAAACTGTTTTTT
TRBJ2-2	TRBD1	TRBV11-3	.	CASSLAGGAPGELFF	TGTGCCAGCAGCTTAGCAGGGGGCGCCCCCGGGGAGCTGTTTTTT
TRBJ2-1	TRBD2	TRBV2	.	CASKAGGPRLTNEQFF	TGTGCCAGCAAGGCGGGAGGGCCCCGTTTAACAAATGAGCAGTTCTTC
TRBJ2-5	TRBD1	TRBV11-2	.	CASSLVGGQTETQYF	TGTGCCAGCAGCTTAGTTGGGGGACAGACAGAGACCCAGTACTTC
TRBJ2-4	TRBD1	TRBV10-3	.	CAISAGQGEGDIQYF	TGTGCCATCAGTGCAGGACAGGGTGAGGGGGACATTCAGTACTTC
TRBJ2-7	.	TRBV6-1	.	CASSSGFKGYEQYF	TGTGCCAGCAGTTCGGGATTCAAGGGCTACGAGCAGTACTTC
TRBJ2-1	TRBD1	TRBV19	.	CASSPPGGQGDNEQFF	TGTGCCAGTAGTCCACCTGGGGGACAGGGCGACAATGAGCAGTTCTTC
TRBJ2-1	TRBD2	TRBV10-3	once	CAISGTSGIINEQFF	TGTGCCATCAGCGGGACTAGCGGGATTATAAATGAGCAGTTCTTC
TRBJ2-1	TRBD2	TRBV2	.	CASSRRTSGGAPFF	TGTGCCAGCAGTCGAAGGACTAGCGGGGGGGCCCCGTTCTTC
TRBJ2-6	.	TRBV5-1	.	CASSLDRTLRSGANVLTF	TGCGCCAGCAGCTTAGACAGGACCCTACGCTCTGGGGCCAACGTCCTGACTTTC
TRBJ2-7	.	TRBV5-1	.	CASTLEREQYF	TGCGCCAGCACTCTAGAAAGGGAGCAGTACTTC
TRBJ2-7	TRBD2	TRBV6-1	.	CASSTRAGTYEQYF	TGTGCCAGCAGTACAAGAGCGGGAACCTACGAGCAGTACTTC
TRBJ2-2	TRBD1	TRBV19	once	CASSIGTGGSDTGELFF	TGTGCCAGTAGTATAGGGACAGGGGGTTCAGACACCGGGGAGCTGTTTTTT
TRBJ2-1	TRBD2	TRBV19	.	CASSKGLERLGNEQFF	TGTGCCAGTAGTAAGGGACTAGAGCGGTTAGGCAATGAGCAGTTCTTC
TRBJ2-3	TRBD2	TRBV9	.	CASSVGAGGDTDTQYF	TGTGCCAGCAGCGTAGGAGCGGGGGGGGACACAGATACGCAGTATTTT
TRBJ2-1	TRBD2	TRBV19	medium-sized	CASSPGGTSSGGRLF	TGTGCCAGTAGTCCAGGGGGGACTAGCTCAGGAGGGAGGCTCTTC
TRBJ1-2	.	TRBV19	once	CASSDKNYGYTF	TGTGCCAGTAGTGACAAAAACTATGGCTACACCTTC
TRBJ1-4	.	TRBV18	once	CASSPPGESREKLFF	TGTGCCAGCTCACCACCTGGAGAAAGTCGTGAAAAACTGTTTTTT
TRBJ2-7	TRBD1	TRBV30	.	CAWDKTGDEQYF	TGTGCCTGGGATAAGACAGGGGACGAGCAGTACTTC
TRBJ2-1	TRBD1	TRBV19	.	CASSTRDRANEQFF	TGTGCCAGTAGTACGAGGGACAGGGCAAATGAGCAGTTCTTC
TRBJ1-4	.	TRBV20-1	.	CSALSNEKLFF	TGCAGTGCTTTGTCAAATGAAAAACTGTTTTTT
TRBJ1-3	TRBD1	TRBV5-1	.	CASSTGGTGNTIYF	TGCGCCAGCAGCACAGGGGGCACTGGAAACACCATATATTTT
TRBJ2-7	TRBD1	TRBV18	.	CASSPKTGQVYYEQYF	TGTGCCAGCTCTCCCAAGACAGGGCAGGTCTACTACGAGCAGTACTTC
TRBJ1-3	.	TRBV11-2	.	CASSLGATIYF	TGTGCCAGCAGCTTAGGGGCAACCATATATTTT
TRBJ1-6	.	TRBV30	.	CAWSATVYNSPLHF	TGTGCCTGGAGTGCCACAGTCTATAATTCACCCCTCCACTTT
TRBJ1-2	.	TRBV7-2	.	CASSQTLQGIHGYTF	TGTGCCAGCAGCCAAACCCTCCAGGGGATCCATGGCTACACCTTC